The source of this T cell receptor (beta chain) is a study of blood T cell repertoires in COVID-19. Study overall: Samples taken during acute and convalescent COVID-19 were collected in the United States, Italy and Spain. In each case, the material was cDNA or gDNA derived from T cells, B-cell-depleted T cells, or PBMCs.

Original methodology: Reference gene primer amplification gave estimated nucleated cell counts. Generated by immunoSEQ multiplex PCR, the TCRdb table keeps only in-frame clones and is missing some. V and J calls and clone size are as listed in that table; D and trimming were resolved from the DNA. The repertoire consists of 95,000 to 110,000 clones, with more than 75% occurring once and the leading ten covering 6.2%. This clonotype was obtained from a human donor in a cohort sampled during active COVID-19. Material for sequencing was peripheral blood.

CDR3 amino acids: CASSMNRGRGDEQFF. The CDR3 DNA follows: TGTGCCAGTAGTATGAACAGGGGGCGCGGCGATGAGCAGTTCTTC. The V gene is TRBV19, the J gene TRBJ2-1; 9 bases fit TRBD1. The V and J ends lost 3 bases and 8 bases, in that order; junction bases with no gene match: 8. This CDR3 contains 15 residues. CDR1 and CDR2 (germline): LNHDA, SQIVND (reference sequence).